The count of the clone carrying this T cell receptor beta chain is one. The antigen remains undetermined. During its preparation, the TCRbeta library received unique molecular identifiers. TCRdb called the PCR reads again in MiXCR, with one record for every CDR3 protein. The data show about 440,000 distinct CDR3 sequences, with 43% seen just once and under 35% held by the top ten. The data were taken from a study of T-cell reconstitution after alpha-beta-depleted transplantation in children. Study-level points and caveats: High day-60 TCRbeta diversity in some patients came from surviving recipient T cells and thymic progenitors. Several hundred expanded graft clones reportedly supplied alpha-beta T cells about two months after transplant. One year post-transplant, T-cell counts and diversity were largely derived from T cells produced anew.

Germline V gene lookup returns CDR1 DFQATT and CDR2 SNEGSKA (reference sequence). V was pared by 6 bases and J by 9 bases, with 12 bases between. CDR3 length: 11 amino acids. This clonotype originated in a girl aged 2 to 10 with aplastic anemia, due to receive a stem cell transplant. The source material was PBMCs, sampled before TCRalphabeta/CD19-depleted stem cell transplant. The V and J genes are TRBV20-1 and TRBJ2-1; D is ambiguous. The CDR3 nucleotides read TGCAGTGCCCGCAGGCCAAGTGAGCAGTTCTTC. This encodes CSARRPSEQFF.